These 21 T cell receptor beta chains originate from one sample sequenced in a study of early T cells in non-severe SARS-CoV-2 infection. MiXCR was run by TCRdb on the 5' RACE reads, yielding one entry per CDR3 protein. The sample records roughly 60,000 distinct CDR3 sequences, around 13% being singletons. Sequencing input: whole blood. The origin of the receptors is an adult who was a healthcare worker with PCR-confirmed SARS-CoV-2 infection or an uninfected control (not recorded which).

This clonotype was observed a handful of times. The chain is built from TRBV6-2 or TRBV6-3 and TRBJ2-5, with TRBD2 identical over 7 bases. The CDR3 runs 17 residues. The ends lost 5 bases at V and 2 bases at J; junction bases unmatched: 14. Germline V gives CDR1 MNHEY, CDR2 SVGEGT. The DNA for the CDR3 is TGTGCCAGCAGTCAACTGGCTGGAGCGGGGCGTCAAGAGACCCAGTACTTC. Amino acids: CASSQLAGAGRQETQYF.

The V gene is TRBV30, the J gene TRBJ1-1; 7 bases are shared with TRBD1. CDR3 size: 12 residues. The V and J ends lost 2 bases and 7 bases, in that order; junction bases with no gene match: 4. CDR1 and CDR2 from the germline V gene are GTSNPN and SVGIG (reference sequence). In nucleotides, the CDR3 is TGTGCCTGGAGTAGGGGGCTGAATGAAGCTTTCTTT. Translating gives CAWSRGLNEAFF.

In DNA form, the CDR3 reads TGTGCCAGCAGCCACGGTACACAGGGCAATCAGCCCCAGCATTTT. This codes for CASSHGTQGNQPQHF. This chain joins TRBV3-1 and TRBJ1-5, with a tentative D call TRBD1 (5 bases). The V and J ends lost 3 bases and 2 bases respectively, with 11 bases between them. The germline CDR1 and CDR2 sequences are LGHDT and YNNKEL (reference sequence). CDR3 length: 15 residues.

V is TRBV10-3 and J is TRBJ2-5; TRBD2 might be the D (7 bases). V lost 8 bases, J lost 5 bases, and 12 bases lay in between. The CDR3 spans 12 residues. Germline CDR1 ENHRY, CDR2 SYGVKD. The CDR3 is CAIGGAGETQYF. DNA of the CDR3: TGTGCCATCGGGGGGGCCGGGGAGACCCAGTACTTC.

Ten or more counts support this clonotype. The J gene is TRBJ2-4, the V gene TRBV2, with unresolved D. The CDR3 runs 13 residues. Trimming left V 3 bases short and J 1 base short, with 4 bases between. CDR1 is SNHLY, CDR2 FYNNEI, per germline. CDR3: CASSDGAKNIQYF. CDR3 in DNA: TGTGCCAGCAGTGATGGGGCCAAAAACATTCAGTACTTC.

This clonotype was seen at least ten times. This CDR3 reads CASSGRGNQPQHF. As DNA, the CDR3 is TGTGCCAGCAGTGGCAGGGGGAATCAGCCCCAGCATTTT. The V call is TRBV2, the J call TRBJ1-5, with TRBD1 matching 7 bases. V lost 4 bases, J lost 4 bases, and 1 base stayed unmatched. Germline V gene lookup returns CDR1 SNHLY and CDR2 FYNNEI. The CDR3 runs 13 residues.

This clonotype was picked up many times. The rearrangement links TRBV11-3 to TRBJ2-1; D is unclear. The CDR3 runs to 13 residues. Germline V gives CDR1 SGHNT, CDR2 YENEEA. V lost 3 bases to trimming and J lost 3 bases, with 6 bases between them. CDR3 sequence: CASSLDGYNEQFF. The CDR3 nucleotides read TGTGCCAGCAGCTTGGACGGCTACAATGAGCAGTTCTTC.

The sample holds many counts of this clonotype. The rearrangement links TRBV29-1 to TRBJ1-1; perhaps TRBD1 as D (5 bases). Germline V CDR1 and CDR2: SQVTM, ANQGSEA. The CDR3 covers 12 residues. Trimming shortened V by 7 bases and J by 0 bases, and 9 bases separated the two germline ends. The CDR3 loop reads CSGGRMNTEAFF. The CDR3 coding sequence is TGCAGCGGGGGACGGATGAACACTGAAGCTTTCTTT.

This clonotype showed up just a few times. The genes are TRBV28 and TRBJ2-7; a weak D match, TRBD2 (5 bases). In germline, CDR1 is MDHEN, CDR2 SYDVKM. Trimming took off 5 bases at V and 9 bases at J, with 20 bases between the two ends. The CDR3 length is 14 residues. The CDR3 DNA sequence: TGTGCCAGCAGTCAACATGGGAGAGGTTGGTCGCAGTACTTC. This encodes CASSQHGRGWSQYF.

The sample holds many counts of this clonotype. J is TRBJ2-4 and V is TRBV5-4; TRBD1 agrees at 9 bases. The ends lost 3 bases at V and 8 bases at J; junction bases unmatched: 6. The CDR3 loop spans 14 amino acids. CDR1 and CDR2 (germline): SGHNT, YYREEE (reference sequence). The CDR3 is CASSSQGAADIQYF. In DNA form, the CDR3 reads TGTGCCAGCAGCTCACAGGGGGCAGCGGACATTCAGTACTTC.

This clonotype showed up many times. This rearrangement joins TRBV29-1 to TRBJ2-1; possible D gene TRBD2, 8 bases. Germline V gene data show CDR1 as SQVTM and CDR2 as ANQGSEA. CDR3 length equals 12 residues. The V end lost 5 bases, the J end lost 14 bases, and 19 bases lay between the germline ends. The CDR3 region is CSVWQTGTSEFF. The CDR3 region has the DNA TGCAGCGTTTGGCAGACAGGGACTAGTGAGTTCTTC.

This clonotype was observed at least ten times. The gene calls are TRBV12-3 or TRBV12-4 and TRBJ2-2, with 8 bases matching TRBD1. V was clipped by 1 base and J by 12 bases; unmatched bases: 13. This CDR3 contains 16 residues. Here the CDR3 DNA reads TGTGCCAGCAGTTTAGTGGTGAACACTCAGGGGGCGAAGCTGTTTTTT. Translation: CASSLVVNTQGAKLFF.

This clonotype showed up many times. V usage is TRBV7-8 and J usage is TRBJ1-2; D is possibly TRBD1 (6 bases). Per germline, CDR1 SGHVS and CDR2 FQNEAQ. V was cut by 7 bases and J by 6 bases, with 18 bases left in between. The CDR3 length is 14 residues. As DNA, the CDR3 is TGTGCCAGCAACTCTCCTACAGGGCAGGATGGCTACACCTTC. Translating gives CASNSPTGQDGYTF.

This clonotype was counted many times. The V and J genes are TRBV11-2 and TRBJ2-5; 12 bases match TRBD1. This CDR3 is built from 15 residues. V lost 4 bases and J lost 6; bases outside the gene matches: 6. CDR1 and CDR2 (germline): SGHAT, FQNNGV. The CDR3 DNA reads as TGTGCCAGCAGCTCCGGGACAGGGGGCCTGAAGACCCAGTACTTC. Its protein is CASSSGTGGLKTQYF.

There are many counts of this clonotype. The CDR3 coding sequence is TGTGCCAGTACCGGGACAGGGGGATCCTACGAGCAGTACTTC. Its protein is CASTGTGGSYEQYF. The V and J genes are TRBV19 and TRBJ2-7; 11 nucleotides align to TRBD1. The CDR3 has 14 amino acids. V was clipped by 7 bases and J by 1 base; unmatched bases: 3. The germline gives CDR1 LNHDA, CDR2 SQIVND (reference sequence).

The chain recombines TRBV7-9 with TRBJ2-1; a possible D gene is TRBD1 (6 bases). Germline values: CDR1 SEHNR, CDR2 FQNEAQ (reference sequence). The CDR3 length is 15 residues. The V end lost 5 bases, the J end lost 7 bases, and 18 bases lay between the germline ends. CDR3 nucleotide sequence: TGTGCCAGCAGCCCTAGAAGGGGGAACTATAATGAGCAGTTCTTC. This translates into CASSPRRGNYNEQFF.

The genes are TRBV2 and TRBJ1-5; weak D call: TRBD1 (6 bases). The CDR3 loop spans 14 amino acids. CDR1 is SNHLY and CDR2 is FYNNEI in the germline V gene. V dropped 1 base and J dropped 4 bases, with 8 bases sitting between them. CDR3 coding DNA: TGTGCCAGCAGTGAAGTCACAGGGAATCAGCCCCAGCATTTT. This gives the protein CASSEVTGNQPQHF.

The J gene is TRBJ2-1, the V gene TRBV3-1, with TRBD2 matching 9 bases. CDR1 is LGHDT and CDR2 is YNNKEL in the germline V gene (reference sequence). The CDR3 loop spans 16 amino acids. Trimming cost V 4 bases and J 5 bases; bases outside gene matches: 9. The CDR3, as DNA: TGTGCCAGCAGCCGCAAATCTAGCGGGGCCAACAATGAGCAGTTCTTC. Translation: CASSRKSSGANNEQFF.

The chain links TRBV3-1 to TRBJ2-7, with 8 nucleotides matching TRBD1. Trimming removed 3 bases from V and 2 bases from J; junction bases left unmatched: 0. The germline V gene has CDR1 LGHDT and CDR2 YNNKEL (reference sequence). The CDR3 runs 13 residues. CDR3 sequence reads: CASSQGQAYEQYF. CDR3 bases: TGTGCCAGCAGCCAGGGACAGGCCTACGAGCAGTACTTC.

This clonotype has just a few counts. This sequence joins TRBV4-1 and TRBJ1-1; TRBD1 agrees at 7 bases. Trimming took 4 bases from V and 4 from J; bases not matched to a gene: 9. Germline lookup yields CDR1 MGHRA and CDR2 YSYEKL. This CDR3 is built from 15 residues. The CDR3 DNA sequence: TGCGCCAGCAGCCCAAGGACAGGTTTAGGCACTGAAGCTTTCTTT. It yields the protein CASSPRTGLGTEAFF.

The table lists this clonotype with a few counts. V gene TRBV20-1 combines with J gene TRBJ2-3, with 8 bases fitting TRBD2. The CDR3 sequence is 15 residues long. The V gene end was trimmed by 2 bases and the J gene end by 1 base; junction bases not matched to a gene: 5. From germline, CDR1 is DFQATT and CDR2 SNEGSKA (reference sequence). CDR3 sequence (DNA): TGCAGTGCTAGAAAGGGTAGCGGGGGCACAGATACGCAGTATTTT. It yields the protein CSARKGSGGTDTQYF.